This T cell receptor (beta chain) comes out of a study of shared clonotypes between healthy human individuals. Findings and caveats of the study: The study generally estimated greater richness for naive than memory subsets.

The CDR3 extends over 16 amino acids. The ends lost 7 bases at V and 0 bases at J; junction bases unmatched: 10. Germline CDR1 and CDR2: SQVTM and ANQGSEA. An even split of each subset's genomic DNA across several immunoSEQ plates was performed. Clones were read by immunoSEQ multiplex PCR, and TCRdb kept only the in-frame ones, dropping some. Counted here are 1.4 million or so clones, about 98.5% occurring once; the ten biggest clones make up 0.36%. A word on this clone: Its specificity is not known.

The sample taken for sequencing was naive CD4+ T cells sorted from blood. Subset here: CD45RA+ positively selected. This chain links TRBV29-1 with TRBJ2-7, with 12 bases that match TRBD2. The source of this sequence is a man aged 25-45 years in good health. CDR3 sequence reads: CSGAGLAGGPSYEQYF. CDR3 DNA: TGCAGCGGGGCTGGTCTAGCGGGAGGGCCCTCCTACGAGCAGTACTTC.